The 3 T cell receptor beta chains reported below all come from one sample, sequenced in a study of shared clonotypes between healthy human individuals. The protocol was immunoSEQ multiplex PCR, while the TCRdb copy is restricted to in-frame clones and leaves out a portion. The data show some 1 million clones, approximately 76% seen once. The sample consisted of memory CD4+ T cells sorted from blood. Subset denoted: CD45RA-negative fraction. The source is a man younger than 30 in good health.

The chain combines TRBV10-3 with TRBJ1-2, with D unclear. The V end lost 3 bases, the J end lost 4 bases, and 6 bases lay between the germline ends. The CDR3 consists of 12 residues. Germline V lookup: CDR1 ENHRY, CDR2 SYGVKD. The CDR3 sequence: CAISDTSYGYTF. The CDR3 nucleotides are TGTGCCATCAGTGACACCAGCTATGGCTACACCTTC.

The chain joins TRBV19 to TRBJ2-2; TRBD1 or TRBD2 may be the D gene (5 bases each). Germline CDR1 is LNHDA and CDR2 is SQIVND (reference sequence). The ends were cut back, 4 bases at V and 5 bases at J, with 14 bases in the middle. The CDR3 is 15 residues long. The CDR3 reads CASSNGDQRTGELFF. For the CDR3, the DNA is TGTGCCAGTAGTAACGGGGACCAGAGGACCGGGGAGCTGTTTTTT.

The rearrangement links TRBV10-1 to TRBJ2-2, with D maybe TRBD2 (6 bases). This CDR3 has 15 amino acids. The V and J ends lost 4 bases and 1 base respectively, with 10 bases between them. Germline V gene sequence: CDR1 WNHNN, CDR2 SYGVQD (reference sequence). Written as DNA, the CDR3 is TGCGCCAGCAGTGGGGGTAGCGGGAACACCGGGGAGCTGTTTTTT. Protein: CASSGGSGNTGELFF.